These 18 T cell receptor beta chains were sequenced from one sample in a study of blood T cell repertoires in COVID-19. Assay: immunoSEQ multiplex PCR; the TCRdb copy retains only in-frame clones and omits some. Of some 83,000 clones in the sample, 88% were seen once. Sequencing was carried out using peripheral blood. The receptors were sampled from a man aged 55 to 70 with acute or convalescent COVID-19.

V gene TRBV5-6 combines with J gene TRBJ1-5, with 12 bases that match TRBD1. The CDR3 is made up of 16 amino acids. V trimming: 3 bases; J trimming: 3 bases; junction bases outside the gene matches: 4. Per the germline V gene, CDR1 is SGHDT and CDR2 is YYEEEE. The CDR3 is CASSSGTGGFNQPQHF. The DNA for the CDR3 is TGTGCCAGCAGCTCCGGGACAGGGGGCTTCAATCAGCCCCAGCATTTT.

This rearrangement joins TRBV6-4 to TRBJ2-7; D gene ambiguous. V was pared by 10 bases and J by 0 bases, with 13 bases between. Per the germline V gene, CDR1 is MRHNA and CDR2 is SNTAGT. The CDR3 has 13 amino acids. CDR3 nucleotides: TGTGCCACTCGGTTCGACATCTCCTACGAGCAGTACTTC. Translated: CATRFDISYEQYF.

This clone has a single count. The chain links TRBV27 to TRBJ2-7; weak D call: TRBD1 (6 bases). The germline CDR1 and CDR2 sequences are MNHEY and SMNVEV (reference sequence). Deletions cut 6 bases from V and 1 base from J, with 13 bases between. The CDR3 is made up of 14 amino acids. CDR3 sequence: CASSITGQSYEQYF. Written as DNA, the CDR3 is TGTGCCAGCAGCATAACCGGACAGTCCTACGAGCAGTACTTC.

The chain joins TRBV7-9 to TRBJ2-3; perhaps TRBD1 as D (5 bases). The length of the CDR3 is 15 residues. CDR1 and CDR2 from the germline V gene are SEHNR and FQNEAQ (reference sequence). V gave up 1 base and J gave up 3 bases, with 11 bases separating them. The CDR3 loop is CASSLVVGPTDTQYF. CDR3 coding DNA: TGTGCCAGCAGCTTAGTCGTGGGGCCTACAGATACGCAGTATTTT. Together with reference TRBV7-9 and TRBJ2-3, the CDR3 gives the full variable domain: DTGVSQNPRHKITKRGQNVTFRCDPISEHNRLYWYRQTLGQGPEFLTYFQNEAQLEKSRLLSDRFSAERPKGSFSTLEIQRTEQGDSAMYLCASSLVVGPTDTQYFGPGTRLTVL.

V is TRBV5-1 and J is TRBJ1-1, with D possibly TRBD1 on 6 matching bases. The CDR3 runs 15 residues. V shed 4 bases and J shed 1 base, with 14 bases lying between them. In germline, CDR1 is SGHRS, CDR2 YFSETQ. Written as DNA, the CDR3 is TGCGCCAGCAGCCAACTACAGGGACCGAACACTGAAGCTTTCTTT. It is translated as CASSQLQGPNTEAFF.

The chain uses TRBV6-1 and TRBJ1-6; possible D gene TRBD1, 6 bases. The CDR3 length is 15 residues. The V end lost 1 base, the J end lost 5 bases, and 9 bases lay between the germline ends. Germline-derived CDR1 and CDR2 are MNHNS and SASEGT. The chain's CDR3 is CASSEEGVHNSPLHF. CDR3 sequence (DNA): TGTGCCAGCAGTGAAGAGGGGGTCCATAATTCACCCCTCCACTTT.

The V and J genes are TRBV25-1 and TRBJ2-7, with a tentative D call TRBD1 (5 bases). The ends were cut back, 6 bases at V and 4 bases at J, with 13 bases in the middle. Germline loops: CDR1 MGHDK, CDR2 SYGVNS. The CDR3 runs 13 residues. In DNA form, the CDR3 reads TGTGCCAGCAGCCCAAGGGGCGGATACGAGCAGTACTTC. Translating it yields CASSPRGGYEQYF.

This sequence joins TRBV2 and TRBJ1-2, with no clear D. Looked up from germline, CDR1 is SNHLY and CDR2 is FYNNEI. V was trimmed by 4 bases and J by 5 bases, leaving 11 bases between them. The CDR3 totals 13 residues. CDR3 residues: CASSAQVGYGYTF. The CDR3 DNA follows: TGTGCCAGCAGTGCGCAGGTTGGGTATGGCTACACCTTC. The full variable domain, rest sourced from reference TRBV2 and TRBJ1-2, is EPEVTQTPSHQVTQMGQEVILRCVPISNHLYFYWYRQILGQKVEFLVSFYNNEISEKSEIFDDQFSVERPDGSNFTLKIRSTKLEDSAMYFCASSAQVGYGYTFGSGTRLTVV.

V usage is TRBV5-5 and J usage is TRBJ2-7; possibly TRBD1 for D (6 bases). The length of the CDR3 is 13 residues. Germline CDR1 and CDR2: SGHKS and YYEKEE (reference sequence). The V and J ends lost 4 bases and 5 bases respectively, with 13 bases between them. The CDR3 here is CASSLTSGDEQYF. CDR3 nucleotides: TGTGCCAGCAGCCTGACCTCAGGGGACGAGCAGTACTTC.

The chain is built from TRBV29-1 and TRBJ1-1; D is possibly TRBD1 (5 bases). The CDR3 totals 15 residues. The V gene's germline CDR1 is SQVTM and CDR2 ANQGSEA. V was shortened by 6 bases and J by 4 bases, with 21 bases between the two germline ends. The CDR3 DNA is TGCAGCGTCCTAACGTGGCAGGGAACGGGCACTGAAGCTTTCTTT. The encoded protein is CSVLTWQGTGTEAFF. Full variable domain (missing parts from reference TRBV29-1 and TRBJ1-1): SAVISQKPSRDICQRGTSLTIQCQVDSQVTMMFWYRQQPGQSLTLIATANQGSEATYESGFVIDKFPISRPNLTFSTLTVSNMSPEDSSIYLCSVLTWQGTGTEAFFGQGTRLTVV.

This clone was observed a handful of times. The chain employs TRBV7-9 and TRBJ1-6; no clear D. Germline V gene lookup returns CDR1 SEHNR and CDR2 FQNEAQ (reference sequence). The length of the CDR3 is 13 residues. Trimming took 3 bases from V and 7 from J, leaving 7 bases between them. CDR3 sequence: CASSLEANSPLHF. As DNA, the CDR3 is TGTGCCAGCAGCTTGGAGGCAAATTCACCCCTCCACTTT.

The chain uses TRBV19 and TRBJ1-2; D may be TRBD1 (5 bases). The CDR3 extends over 14 amino acids. Germline CDR1 reads LNHDA; CDR2 reads SQIVND (reference sequence). Between the trimmed V and J ends, which lost 5 bases and 1 base, there was a span of 11 bases. Written as DNA, the CDR3 is TGTGCCAGTAGTCCCAGGGCGGATAACTATGGCTACACCTTC. Its translation: CASSPRADNYGYTF.

The chain uses TRBV19 and TRBJ2-2; a possible D gene is TRBD1 (6 bases). The CDR3 runs 16 residues. V was clipped by 3 bases and J by 5 bases, with 16 bases between them. The germline V gene encodes CDR1 LNHDA and CDR2 SQIVND (reference sequence). CDR3 bases: TGTGCCAGTAGTATTCCACAACAACAGGGAACCGGGGAGCTGTTTTTT. Its protein product is CASSIPQQQGTGELFF.

The chain recombines TRBV24-1 with TRBJ2-5; 8 bases fit TRBD2. The CDR3 consists of 17 residues. The V gene's germline CDR1 is KGHDR and CDR2 SFDVKD. V was pared by 4 bases and J by 1 base, with 10 bases of the junction left unmatched. CDR3 sequence: CATSDRVVAGSQETQYF. As DNA, the CDR3 is TGTGCCACCAGTGACAGGGTAGTAGCGGGATCCCAAGAGACCCAGTACTTC.

The CDR3 bases are TGTGCCAGCAGCCCCCGGAGGGGCGGCAATCAGCCCCAGCATTTT. This codes for CASSPRRGGNQPQHF. The J gene is TRBJ1-5, the V gene TRBV5-6; possible D gene TRBD1, 5 bases. Germline CDR1 and CDR2: SGHDT and YYEEEE. The CDR3 runs to 15 residues. V dropped 4 bases and J dropped 2 bases, with 13 bases sitting between them.

This chain uses TRBV2 with TRBJ1-5; 11 bases are a match to TRBD1. Per germline, CDR1 SNHLY and CDR2 FYNNEI. The V gene end was trimmed by 7 bases and the J gene end by 10 bases; junction bases not matched to a gene: 9. The CDR3 runs to 14 residues. This CDR3 reads CASNLGQGVYPQHF. The CDR3, as DNA: TGTGCCAGCAACCTGGGACAGGGGGTCTATCCCCAGCATTTT.

The CDR3 spells CAWSPDRGGYTF. CDR3 DNA sequence: TGTGCCTGGAGCCCGGACAGGGGCGGCTACACCTTC. The rearrangement joins TRBV30 to TRBJ1-2; 9 nucleotides match TRBD1. CDR3 length equals 12 residues. Germline V gene lookup returns CDR1 GTSNPN and CDR2 SVGIG (reference sequence). V shed 3 bases, J shed 8 bases, and the junction held 4 bases outside the gene matches.

A note on this clone: The junction differs from germline at one of its ends, possibly a read error. The identical CDR3 is also encoded by other nucleotide sequences in the sample. The chain is built from TRBV5-4 and TRBJ2-3; 7 nucleotides match TRBD1. Germline-derived CDR1 and CDR2 are SGHNT and YYREEE (reference sequence). The CDR3 loop spans 15 amino acids. The CDR3 loop reads CASSLDRGFTDTQYF. The CDR3 coding sequence is TGTGCCAGCAGCTTGGACAGGGGATTCACAGATACGCAATATTTT.